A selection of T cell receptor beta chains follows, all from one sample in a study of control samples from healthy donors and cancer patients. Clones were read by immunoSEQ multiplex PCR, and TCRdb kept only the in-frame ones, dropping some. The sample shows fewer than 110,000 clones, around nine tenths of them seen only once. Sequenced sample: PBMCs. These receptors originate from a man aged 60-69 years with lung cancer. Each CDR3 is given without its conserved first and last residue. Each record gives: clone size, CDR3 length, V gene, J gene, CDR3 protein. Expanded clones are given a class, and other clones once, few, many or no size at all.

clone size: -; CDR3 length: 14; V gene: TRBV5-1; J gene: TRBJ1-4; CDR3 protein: ASSGGTLATNEKLF
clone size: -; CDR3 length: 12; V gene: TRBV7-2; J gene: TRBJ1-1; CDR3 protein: ASSSLPGRTEAF
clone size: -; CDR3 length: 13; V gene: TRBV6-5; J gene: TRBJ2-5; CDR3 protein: ASSIQGAGEETQY
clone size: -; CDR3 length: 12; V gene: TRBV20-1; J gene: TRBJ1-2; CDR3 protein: SASRRGVNYGYT
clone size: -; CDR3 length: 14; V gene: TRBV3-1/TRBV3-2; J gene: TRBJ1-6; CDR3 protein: ASSQGFQGYNSPLH
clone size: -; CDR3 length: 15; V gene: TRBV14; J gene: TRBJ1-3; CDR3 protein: ASSPHPQQGARNTIY
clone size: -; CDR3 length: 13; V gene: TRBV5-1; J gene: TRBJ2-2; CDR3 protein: ASSLVQGFGGELF
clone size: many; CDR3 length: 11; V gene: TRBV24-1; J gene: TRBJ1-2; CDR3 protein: ATSRRTGDGYT
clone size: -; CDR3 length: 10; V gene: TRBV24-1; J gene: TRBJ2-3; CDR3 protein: ATSDQGDTQY
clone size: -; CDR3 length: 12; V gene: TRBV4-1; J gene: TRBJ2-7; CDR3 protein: ASSQGDGGYEQY
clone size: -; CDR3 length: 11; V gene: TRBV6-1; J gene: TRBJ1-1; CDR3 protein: ASSEGSNTEAF
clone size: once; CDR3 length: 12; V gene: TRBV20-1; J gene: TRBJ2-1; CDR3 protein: SASRATTYNEQF
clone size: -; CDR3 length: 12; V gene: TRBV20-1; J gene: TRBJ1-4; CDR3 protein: SASGGDFREKLF
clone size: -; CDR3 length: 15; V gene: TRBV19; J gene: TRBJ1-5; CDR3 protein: ASTGTGGNRGNQPQH
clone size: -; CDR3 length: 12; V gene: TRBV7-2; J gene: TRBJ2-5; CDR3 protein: ASSSRGVQETQY
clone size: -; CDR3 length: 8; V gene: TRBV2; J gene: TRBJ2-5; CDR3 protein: ASGGETQY
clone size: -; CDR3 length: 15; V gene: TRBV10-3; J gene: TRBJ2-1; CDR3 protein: AISQTGTGGRGNEQF
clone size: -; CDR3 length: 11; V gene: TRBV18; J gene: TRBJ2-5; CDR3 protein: ASSEALQETQY
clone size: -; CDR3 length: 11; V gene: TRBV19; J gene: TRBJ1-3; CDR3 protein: ASSYASGNTIY
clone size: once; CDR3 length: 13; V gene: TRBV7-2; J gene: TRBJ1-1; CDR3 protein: ASSLSGSGGTEAF
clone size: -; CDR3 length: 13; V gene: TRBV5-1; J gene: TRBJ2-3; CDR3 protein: ASSRGGGGTDTQY
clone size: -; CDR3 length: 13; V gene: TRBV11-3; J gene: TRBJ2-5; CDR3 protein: ASSLAGSFQETQY
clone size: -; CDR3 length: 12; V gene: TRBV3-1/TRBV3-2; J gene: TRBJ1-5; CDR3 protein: ASSQEARGRPQH
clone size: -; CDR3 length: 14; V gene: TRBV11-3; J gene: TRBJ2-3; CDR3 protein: ASSDGGLASTDTQY
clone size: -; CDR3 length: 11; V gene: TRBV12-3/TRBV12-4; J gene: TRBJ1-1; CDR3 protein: ASTWGLNTEAF
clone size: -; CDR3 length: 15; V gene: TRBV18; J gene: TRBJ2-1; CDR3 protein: ASSPRVGVSSYNEQF
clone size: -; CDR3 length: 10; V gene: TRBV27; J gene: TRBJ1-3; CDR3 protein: ASGVSGNTIY
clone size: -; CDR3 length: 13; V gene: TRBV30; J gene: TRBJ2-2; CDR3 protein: AWKRDNANTGELF
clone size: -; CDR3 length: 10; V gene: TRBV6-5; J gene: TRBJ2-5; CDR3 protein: ASSPPLGTQY
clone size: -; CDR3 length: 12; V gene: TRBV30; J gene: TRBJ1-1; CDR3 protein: AWSQGAQGTEAF
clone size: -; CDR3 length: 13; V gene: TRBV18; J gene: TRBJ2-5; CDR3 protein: ASSHAYREKETQY
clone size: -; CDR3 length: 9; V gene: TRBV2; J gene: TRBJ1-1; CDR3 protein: ARKMNTEAF
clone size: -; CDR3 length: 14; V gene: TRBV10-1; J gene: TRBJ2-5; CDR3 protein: ASRYRVRWCRETQY
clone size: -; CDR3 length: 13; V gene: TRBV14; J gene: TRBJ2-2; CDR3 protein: ASSFRQGITGGLF
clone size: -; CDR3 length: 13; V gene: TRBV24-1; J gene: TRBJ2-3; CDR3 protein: ATSERDSFVDTQY
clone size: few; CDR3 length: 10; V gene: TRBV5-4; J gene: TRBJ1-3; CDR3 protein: ASSLGGNTIY
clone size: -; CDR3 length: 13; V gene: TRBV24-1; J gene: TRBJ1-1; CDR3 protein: ATSDLADLGVEAF
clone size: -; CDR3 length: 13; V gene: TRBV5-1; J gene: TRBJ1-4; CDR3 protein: ASSSSGLQGEKLF
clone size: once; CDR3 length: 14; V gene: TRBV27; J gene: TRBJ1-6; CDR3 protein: ASSLSPQGRNSPLH
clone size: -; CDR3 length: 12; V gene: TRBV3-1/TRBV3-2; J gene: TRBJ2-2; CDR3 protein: ASSLGRNTGELF
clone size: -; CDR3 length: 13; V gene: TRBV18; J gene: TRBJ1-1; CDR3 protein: ASSLGGGGNTEAF
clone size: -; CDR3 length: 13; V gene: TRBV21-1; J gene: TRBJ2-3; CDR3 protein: ASSKGRFRLATQY
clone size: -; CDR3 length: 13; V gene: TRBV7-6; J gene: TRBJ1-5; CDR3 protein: ASSPQGAKYQPQH
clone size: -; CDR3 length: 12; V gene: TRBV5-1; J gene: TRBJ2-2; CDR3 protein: ASSLAQGTGELF
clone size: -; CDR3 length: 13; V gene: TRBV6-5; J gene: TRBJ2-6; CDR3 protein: ASIGAGSGANVLT
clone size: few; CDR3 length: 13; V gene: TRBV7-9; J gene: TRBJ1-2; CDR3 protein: ASSLGLGANYGYT
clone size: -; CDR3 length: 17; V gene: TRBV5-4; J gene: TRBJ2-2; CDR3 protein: ASSLGPRGAFTNTGELF
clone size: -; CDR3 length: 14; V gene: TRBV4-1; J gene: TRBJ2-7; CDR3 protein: ASSRQPGQGAYEQY
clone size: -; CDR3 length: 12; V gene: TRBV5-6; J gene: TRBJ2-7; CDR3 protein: ASSFQGMGYEQY
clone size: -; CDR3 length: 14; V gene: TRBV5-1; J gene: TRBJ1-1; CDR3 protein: ASSSGGTEFNTEAF